What follows describes a single TCR beta chain. The table lists this clone with a few counts. The antigen it recognizes is unknown. Base qualities are not at hand, and no much larger clone is one base apart. The source of the sample is a study of blood T cell repertoires in COVID-19 (dated by TCRdb to 2019 to 2021). For context, the study as a whole: Samples covering the acute and convalescent phases of COVID-19 were provided by collaborators in the United States, Italy and Spain. Where available, HLA class I and class II types were obtained from metadata supplied by the sample provider rather than from assay-based typing. The repertoires were released in a freely available public database meant as a resource for research on the immune response to SARS-CoV-2. The dataset comprised deeply sampled blood TCRbeta repertoires from subjects exposed to, actively infected with, or recovered from COVID-19. The prospective study material was composed of cDNA or gDNA derived from T cells, B-cell-depleted T cells, or PBMCs. A de-identified subject ID, COVID-19 status, age in years and sex were almost always included in the sample metadata. The samples were drawn from two sources: the first 160 participants of the ongoing ImmuneRACE study, and 1,000 to 1,500 subjects contributed by 6 global collaborators.

TCRbeta CDR3 regions were amplified from genomic DNA by means of the immunoSEQ Assay, a bias-controlled multiplex PCR. Processing in the source paper ran as follows. The number of nucleated cells in each sample was estimated by amplification of reference gene primers within the assay. To quantify the absolute abundance of each unique TCRbeta CDR3 rearrangement, sequence reads were collapsed and filtered. For each sample, productive Simpson clonality was calculated as the square root of Simpson's diversity index across productive rearrangements. In TCRdb, the immuneACCESS table is reduced to in-frame sequences with V and J assigned. These tables do not hold every clone; where another copy was compared, an unresolved V gene accounts for under half, and the others remain unexplained. V, J and clone size derive from that table, while D and trimming were established from the DNA sequence. The sample data list 70,000 or so clones, and around 80% of these were observed just once. Almost 10% of the sample is in the top ten clones.

Results the study describes overall, beyond this receptor: How much clinical and demographic metadata was included differed by source and by participant, and the metadata was provided uncurated.

Each collaborating institution followed its own protocols to collect whole blood in K2EDTA tubes. For TCRbeta analysis, collaborators shipped samples as frozen whole blood, isolated PBMCs, or DNA extracted from either of those sample types. The clonotype originates from a human donor in a cohort sampled during active COVID-19. Sequencing input: peripheral blood.

The CDR3 has the sequence CASSGPRAEKLFF. The DNA sequence reads TGTGCCAGCTCTGGTCCCAGGGCTGAAAAACTGTTTTTT. The rearranged segments are TRBV7-2 and TRBJ1-4; the D gene is perhaps TRBD1, on 5 matching bases. The CDR3 runs 13 residues from the cysteine to the phenylalanine. Only CDR3 DNA remains: 39 bases, in frame from the first base. For CDR1 and CDR2, the germline V gene lists SGHTA and FQGNSA. Between the V and J ends, shortened by 8 bases and 7 bases respectively, the junction contains 14 bases. Extended through the reference TRBV7-2 and TRBJ1-4 proteins, this CDR3 yields the full variable domain: GAGVSQSPSNKVTEKGKDVELRCDPISGHTALYWYRQSLGQGLEFLIYFQGNSAPDKSGLPSDRFSAERTGGSVSTLTIQRTQQEDSAVYLCASSGPRAEKLFFGSGTQLSVL.